This record looks at one T cell receptor beta chain sequence and its context. The target antigen is unknown. Germline V gives CDR1 SNHLY, CDR2 FYNNEI. CDR3 size: 15 residues. The sample belongs to a study of T cells in Graves' hyperthyroidism and ophthalmopathy. Study-wide results and caveats: Blood shared most expanded thyroid clonotypes above 0.001.

RNA transcripts were the template for amplifying TCR beta CDR3 regions. HTBI primers were used for first-round RT-PCR of the TCR CDR3. Each CDR3 protein gets one entry after TCRdb re-called the multiplex PCR reads with MiXCR. The sample yields about 840,000 distinct CDR3 sequences, over 35% seen once. The chain joins TRBV2 to TRBJ2-5; D may correspond to TRBD1 or TRBD2 (6 bases each). The DNA end lines up better with TRBJ2-1; the J call may be wrong. The source material was blood. This TCR came from a man aged 18-30 years with Graves' hyperthyroidism. The DNA for the CDR3 is TGTGCCAGCAGTGAACCGAAGGTGTCGGGGGCAGAGCAGTTCTTC. It codes for CASSEPKVSGAEQFF.